The subject of this entry is one TCR beta chain. Its antigen is currently unknown. A multiplex PCR was run with 60 Vbeta primers and 13 Jbeta primers. The protocol was immunoSEQ multiplex PCR, while the TCRdb copy is restricted to in-frame clones and leaves out a portion. The sample includes around 50,000 clones, around 82% seen only once; the top ten take 8% to 8.5%. Trimming stripped 3 bases from V and 5 bases from J, with 11 bases between. Germline-derived CDR1 and CDR2 are LNHNV and YYDKDF (reference sequence). The CDR3 spans 14 residues. These data belong to a study of cytomegalovirus exposure and HLA in healthy donors. Study-wide results and caveats: The authors considered a cluster of highly shared sequence variants likely to be a sequencing artifact.

This TCR was recovered from a man aged 25-45 years in good health and CMV-seropositive. Sequenced: PBMCs. The V call is TRBV15, the J call TRBJ2-1; unclear D gene. The CDR3 loop reads CATSSRDWNNEQFF. DNA for the CDR3: TGTGCCACCAGCAGCAGAGACTGGAACAATGAGCAGTTCTTC. Drawing the rest from reference TRBV15 and TRBJ2-1, the complete variable domain is DAMVIQNPRYQVTQFGKPVTLSCSQTLNHNVMYWYQQKSSQAPKLLFHYYDKDFNNEADTPDNFQSRRPNTSFCFLDIRSPGLGDTAMYLCATSSRDWNNEQFFGPGTRLTVL.